The 14 T cell receptor beta chains given below trace back to one sample, sequenced in a study of T-cell memory formation after mild COVID-19. TCRdb fed the 5' RACE reads into MiXCR, producing one record per CDR3 protein. The data hold just over 300,000 distinct CDR3 sequences, with less than 20% observed a single time. The sample taken for sequencing was PBMCs or a T cell subset sorted from them (not recorded which). All receptors derive from a man aged 18 to 29 who had mild COVID-19 (a few samples of this study predate the infection). Cell type and time point are not known.

This clonotype occurred a few times. V is TRBV2 and J is TRBJ1-1, with TRBD1 as a possible D gene (5 bases). Trimming took 3 bases from V and 4 from J, leaving 12 bases between them. CDR3 length: 14 residues. From germline, CDR1 is SNHLY and CDR2 FYNNEI. CDR3 loop: CASSEQGYVTEAFF. The CDR3 region has the DNA TGTGCCAGCAGTGAGCAGGGTTACGTCACTGAAGCTTTCTTT.

This clonotype came up many times. CDR3 sequence: CASSLRSGENTGELFF. As DNA, the CDR3 is TGTGCCAGCAGCTTAAGGTCCGGGGAAAACACCGGGGAGCTGTTTTTT. The V and J genes are TRBV7-6 and TRBJ2-2; TRBD2 might be the D (5 bases). With 2 bases removed from V and 2 bases from J, the gap between germline ends came to 12 bases. The germline V gene encodes CDR1 SGHVS and CDR2 FNYEAQ. The CDR3 extends over 16 amino acids.

This clonotype was recorded a few times. The rearrangement links TRBV4-3 to TRBJ1-4; 11 bases match TRBD1. This CDR3 has 18 amino acids. Looked up from germline, CDR1 is LGHNA and CDR2 is YSLEER. V shed 4 bases, J shed 3 bases, and the junction held 10 bases outside the gene matches. The CDR3 loop reads CASSPSRDRGWSNEKLFF. The DNA for the CDR3 is TGCGCCAGCAGCCCATCCCGGGACAGGGGGTGGTCTAATGAAAAACTGTTTTTT.

CDR3 loop: CASSDTYYGYTF. CDR3 coding DNA: TGTGCCAGCAGTGACACTTACTATGGCTACACCTTC. This chain connects TRBV6-4 to TRBJ1-2; no reliable D call. CDR1 is MRHNA and CDR2 is SNTAGT in the germline V gene. The CDR3 is 12 amino acids. The V and J ends lost 2 bases and 3 bases respectively, with 4 bases between them.

This clonotype turned up a few times. V usage is TRBV20-1 and J usage is TRBJ1-6; 7 bases fit TRBD1. V was pared by 5 bases and J by 10 bases, with 8 bases of the junction left unmatched. The CDR3 is 13 amino acids. From germline, CDR1 is DFQATT and CDR2 SNEGSKA (reference sequence). CDR3 bases: TGCAGTGCTCGCACGACAGGGTCGTCACCCCTCCACTTT. The encoded protein is CSARTTGSSPLHF.

The table lists this clonotype with a few counts. The CDR3 is CASSYSRVGGNQPQHF. The CDR3 DNA is TGTGCCAGCAGTTACTCGAGAGTGGGGGGCAATCAGCCCCAGCATTTT. The rearrangement uses TRBV6-5 and TRBJ1-5, with a possible D match to TRBD1 (5 bases). The CDR3 covers 16 residues. Trimming stripped 0 bases from V and 2 bases from J, with 11 bases between. Germline V lookup: CDR1 MNHEY, CDR2 SVGAGI.

The rearrangement uses TRBV5-5 and TRBJ2-7; D uncertain. The CDR3 is made up of 14 amino acids. Per the germline V gene, CDR1 is SGHKS and CDR2 is YYEKEE (reference sequence). Trimming stripped 0 bases from V and 6 bases from J, with 13 bases between. In DNA form, the CDR3 reads TGTGCCAGCAGCTTGGCCGGTAATTTGGGCGAGCAGTACTTC. Its protein product is CASSLAGNLGEQYF.

This clonotype was counted only a few times. This sequence joins TRBV19 and TRBJ1-2; TRBD1 agrees at 8 bases. The CDR3 has 15 residues. Looked up from germline, CDR1 is LNHDA and CDR2 is SQIVND (reference sequence). Trimming at V came to 5 bases and at J to 5 bases, leaving 10 bases not matched to a gene. This CDR3 is CASSPRRTGQYGYTF. The CDR3 bases are TGTGCCAGTAGTCCGCGACGGACAGGGCAATATGGCTACACCTTC.

The gene calls are TRBV6-2 or TRBV6-3 and TRBJ2-4; D possibly corresponds to TRBD1 (5 bases). CDR3 length equals 15 residues. Trimming shortened V by 6 bases and J by 2 bases, and 14 bases separated the two germline ends. Germline values: CDR1 MNHEY, CDR2 SVGEGT. The CDR3 DNA reads TGTGCCAGCAGACCCTGGGGCTCGCCCAAAAACATTCAGTACTTC. Translated: CASRPWGSPKNIQYF.

This clonotype was seen repeatedly, ten times or more. V usage is TRBV7-2 and J usage is TRBJ2-3, with TRBD1 identical over 7 bases. Germline V gene data show CDR1 as SGHTA and CDR2 as FQGNSA. Trimming took 6 bases from V and 4 from J; bases not matched to a gene: 7. The CDR3 extends over 14 amino acids. The CDR3 here is CASRPGQSSDTQYF. CDR3 nucleotide sequence: TGTGCCAGCAGACCGGGACAGAGTTCAGATACGCAGTATTTT.

The CDR3: CSARPPGQHTEAFF. DNA of the CDR3: TGCAGTGCTAGGCCCCCAGGACAACACACTGAAGCTTTCTTT. The chain is built from TRBV20-1 and TRBJ1-1, with a tentative D call TRBD1 (5 bases). From germline, CDR1 is DFQATT and CDR2 SNEGSKA (reference sequence). This CDR3 spans 14 amino acids. Trimming pared 3 bases from V and 3 bases from J, leaving 14 bases between.

The rearrangement uses TRBV29-1 and TRBJ2-1, with 11 bases aligning to TRBD1. The CDR3 extends over 13 amino acids. The V gene end was trimmed by 6 bases and the J gene end by 4 bases; junction bases not matched to a gene: 2. Germline CDR1 is SQVTM and CDR2 is ANQGSEA. The CDR3 spells CSVGQGAYNEQFF. The CDR3 DNA reads as TGCAGCGTCGGACAGGGGGCATACAATGAGCAGTTCTTC.

This clonotype has just a few counts. For the CDR3, the DNA is TGTGCCAGCAGGGAATTAGGAGACACCGGGGAGCTGTTTTTT. It is translated as CASRELGDTGELFF. The rearrangement links TRBV28 to TRBJ2-2, with unresolved D. Germline V lookup: CDR1 MDHEN, CDR2 SYDVKM. V lost 6 bases, J lost 3 bases, and 11 bases lay in between. This CDR3 region has 14 residues. The full variable domain, completed using reference TRBV28 and TRBJ2-2, is DVKVTQSSRYLVKRTGEKVFLECVQDMDHENMFWYRQDPGLGLRLIYFSYDVKMKEKGDIPEGYSVSREKKERFSLILESASTNQTSMYLCASRELGDTGELFFGEGSRLTVL.

This clonotype came up many times. The chain combines TRBV14 with TRBJ2-2, with unresolved D. Germline V CDR1 and CDR2: SGHDN, FVKESK. Trimming left V 0 bases short and J 9 bases short, with 8 bases between. The CDR3 spans 13 residues. Here the CDR3 DNA reads TGTGCCAGCAGCCAAGATCTCGCCCGGGAGCTGTTTTTT. Encoded protein: CASSQDLARELFF.